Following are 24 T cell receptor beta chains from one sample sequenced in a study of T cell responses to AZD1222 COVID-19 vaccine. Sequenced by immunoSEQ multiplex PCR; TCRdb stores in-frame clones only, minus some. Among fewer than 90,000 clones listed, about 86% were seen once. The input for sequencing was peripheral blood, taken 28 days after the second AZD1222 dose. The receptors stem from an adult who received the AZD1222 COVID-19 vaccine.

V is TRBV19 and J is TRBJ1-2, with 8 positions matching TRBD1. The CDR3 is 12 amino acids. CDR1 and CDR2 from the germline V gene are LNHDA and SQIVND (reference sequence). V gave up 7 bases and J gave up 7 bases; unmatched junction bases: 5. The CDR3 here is CASIDRGGGYTF. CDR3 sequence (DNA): TGTGCCAGTATCGACAGGGGCGGTGGCTACACCTTC.

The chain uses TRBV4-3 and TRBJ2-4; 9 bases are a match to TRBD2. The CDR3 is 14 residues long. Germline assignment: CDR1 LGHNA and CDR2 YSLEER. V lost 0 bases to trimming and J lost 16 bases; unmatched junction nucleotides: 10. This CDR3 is CASSQDSSGTNVYF. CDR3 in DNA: TGCGCCAGCAGCCAAGATTCTAGCGGGACCAACGTTTACTTC.

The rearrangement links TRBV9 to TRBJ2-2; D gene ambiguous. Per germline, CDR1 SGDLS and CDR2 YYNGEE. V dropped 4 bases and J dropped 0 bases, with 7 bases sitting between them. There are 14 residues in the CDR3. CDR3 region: CASSPRTNTGELFF. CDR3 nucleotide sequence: TGTGCCAGCAGCCCTCGAACGAACACCGGGGAGCTGTTTTTT.

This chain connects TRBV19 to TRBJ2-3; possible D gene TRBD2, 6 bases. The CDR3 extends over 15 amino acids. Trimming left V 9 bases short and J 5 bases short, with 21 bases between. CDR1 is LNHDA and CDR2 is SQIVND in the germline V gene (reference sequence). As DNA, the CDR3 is TGTGCCAGCACCCCGGGGGACCGCCTAGGAGATACGCAGTATTTT. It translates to CASTPGDRLGDTQYF.

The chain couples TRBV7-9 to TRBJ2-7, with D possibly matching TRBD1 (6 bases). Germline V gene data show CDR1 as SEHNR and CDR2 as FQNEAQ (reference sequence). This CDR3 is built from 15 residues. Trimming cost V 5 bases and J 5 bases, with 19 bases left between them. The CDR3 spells CASSPQGTSVHEQYF. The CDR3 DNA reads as TGTGCCAGCAGCCCCCAGGGGACCTCTGTACACGAGCAGTACTTC.

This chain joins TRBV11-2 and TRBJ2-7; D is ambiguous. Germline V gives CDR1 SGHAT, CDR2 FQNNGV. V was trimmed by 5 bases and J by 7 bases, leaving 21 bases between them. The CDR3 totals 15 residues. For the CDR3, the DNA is TGTGCCAGCAGCGCACCAACTCGTCTCTCGAGGGAGCAGTACTTC. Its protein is CASSAPTRLSREQYF.

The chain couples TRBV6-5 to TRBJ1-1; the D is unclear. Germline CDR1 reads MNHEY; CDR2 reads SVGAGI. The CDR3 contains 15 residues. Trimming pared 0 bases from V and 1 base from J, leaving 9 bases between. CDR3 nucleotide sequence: TGTGCCAGCAGTTACTCTTCGAAGGGGAACACTGAAGCTTTCTTT. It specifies CASSYSSKGNTEAFF.

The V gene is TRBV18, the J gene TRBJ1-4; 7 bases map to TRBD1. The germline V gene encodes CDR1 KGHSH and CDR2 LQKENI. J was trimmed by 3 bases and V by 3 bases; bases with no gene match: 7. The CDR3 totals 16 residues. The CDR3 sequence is CASSPLQGHPNEKLFF. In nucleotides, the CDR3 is TGTGCCAGCTCACCCTTACAGGGGCACCCTAATGAAAAACTGTTTTTT.

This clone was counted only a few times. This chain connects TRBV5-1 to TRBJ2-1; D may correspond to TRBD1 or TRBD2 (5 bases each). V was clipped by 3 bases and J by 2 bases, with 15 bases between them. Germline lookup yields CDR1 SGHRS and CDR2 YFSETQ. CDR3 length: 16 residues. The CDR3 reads CASSWGPSPPYNEQFF. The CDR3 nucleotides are TGCGCCAGCAGCTGGGGACCTAGCCCTCCCTACAATGAGCAGTTCTTC.

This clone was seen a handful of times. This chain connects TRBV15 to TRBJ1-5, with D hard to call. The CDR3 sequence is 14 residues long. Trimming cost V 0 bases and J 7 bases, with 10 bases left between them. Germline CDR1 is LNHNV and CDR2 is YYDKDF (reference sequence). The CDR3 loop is CATSRDVIVQPQHF. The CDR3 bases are TGTGCCACCAGCAGAGACGTGATTGTACAGCCCCAGCATTTT. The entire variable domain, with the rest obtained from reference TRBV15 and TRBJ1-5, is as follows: DAMVIQNPRYQVTQFGKPVTLSCSQTLNHNVMYWYQQKSSQAPKLLFHYYDKDFNNEADTPDNFQSRRPNTSFCFLDIRSPGLGDTAMYLCATSRDVIVQPQHFGDGTRLSIL.

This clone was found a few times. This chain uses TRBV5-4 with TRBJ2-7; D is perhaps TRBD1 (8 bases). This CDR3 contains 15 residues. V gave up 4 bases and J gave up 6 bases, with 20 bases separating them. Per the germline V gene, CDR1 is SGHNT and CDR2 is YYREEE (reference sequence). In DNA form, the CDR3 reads TGTGCCAGCAGCGTAGATAGACAGGGGAGGGGCGAGCAGTACTTC. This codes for CASSVDRQGRGEQYF.

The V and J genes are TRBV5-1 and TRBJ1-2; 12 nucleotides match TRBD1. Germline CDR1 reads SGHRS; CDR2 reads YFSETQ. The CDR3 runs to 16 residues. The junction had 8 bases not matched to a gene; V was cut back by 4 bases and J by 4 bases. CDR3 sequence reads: CASSQGQGAQGYGYTF. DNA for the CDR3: TGCGCCAGCAGCCAGGGACAGGGGGCGCAGGGCTATGGCTACACCTTC.

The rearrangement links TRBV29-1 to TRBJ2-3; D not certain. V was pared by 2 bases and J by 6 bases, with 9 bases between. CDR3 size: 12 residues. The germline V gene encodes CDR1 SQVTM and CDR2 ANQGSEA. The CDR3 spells CSVESPSDTQYF. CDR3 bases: TGCAGCGTTGAATCCCCGTCGGATACGCAGTATTTT.

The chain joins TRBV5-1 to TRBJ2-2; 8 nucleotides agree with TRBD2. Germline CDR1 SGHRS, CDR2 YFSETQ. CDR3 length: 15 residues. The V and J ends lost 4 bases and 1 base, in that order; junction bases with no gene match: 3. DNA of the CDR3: TGCGCCAGCAGCCCGGGGGGGTGGAACACCGGGGAGCTGTTTTTT. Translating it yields CASSPGGWNTGELFF.

CDR3 sequence (DNA): TGTGCCAGCAGTCTACAGGTCGGGACTAGCGGGGGATCGAACACCGGGGAGCTGTTTTTT. Amino acid sequence: CASSLQVGTSGGSNTGELFF. The chain combines TRBV6-6 with TRBJ2-2; TRBD2 matches 14 bases. The CDR3 consists of 20 residues. Germline assignment: CDR1 MNHNY and CDR2 SVGAGI (reference sequence). V gave up 5 bases and J gave up 0 bases; unmatched junction bases: 11.

CDR3 amino acids: CASSQGPPGRGTYNEQFF. As DNA, the CDR3 is TGCGCCAGCAGCCAAGGGCCCCCGGGGCGGGGGACGTACAATGAGCAGTTCTTC. The chain uses TRBV4-1 and TRBJ2-1; 7 bases map to TRBD2. This CDR3 has 18 amino acids. The trim removed 1 base at V and 4 bases at J, leaving 13 bases unmatched. Germline CDR1 MGHRA, CDR2 YSYEKL.

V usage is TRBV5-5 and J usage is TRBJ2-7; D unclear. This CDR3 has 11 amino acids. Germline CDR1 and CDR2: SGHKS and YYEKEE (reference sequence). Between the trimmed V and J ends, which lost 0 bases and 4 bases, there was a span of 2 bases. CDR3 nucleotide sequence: TGTGCCAGCAGCTTGGGGTACGAGCAGTACTTC. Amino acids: CASSLGYEQYF.

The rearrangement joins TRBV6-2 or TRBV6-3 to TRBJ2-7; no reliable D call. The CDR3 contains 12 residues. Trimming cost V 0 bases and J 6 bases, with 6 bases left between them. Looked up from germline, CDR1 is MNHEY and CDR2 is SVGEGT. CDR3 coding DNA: TGTGCCAGCAGTTACTCATATAGCGAGCAGTACTTC. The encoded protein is CASSYSYSEQYF.

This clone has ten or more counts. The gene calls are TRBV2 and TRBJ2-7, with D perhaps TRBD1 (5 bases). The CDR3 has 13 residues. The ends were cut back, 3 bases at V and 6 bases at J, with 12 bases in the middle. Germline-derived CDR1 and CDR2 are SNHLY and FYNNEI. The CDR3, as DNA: TGTGCCAGCAGTGAGGCAGGGAACCTCGAGCAGTACTTC. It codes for CASSEAGNLEQYF. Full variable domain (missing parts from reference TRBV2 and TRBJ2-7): EPEVTQTPSHQVTQMGQEVILRCVPISNHLYFYWYRQILGQKVEFLVSFYNNEISEKSEIFDDQFSVERPDGSNFTLKIRSTKLEDSAMYFCASSEAGNLEQYFGPGTRLTVT.

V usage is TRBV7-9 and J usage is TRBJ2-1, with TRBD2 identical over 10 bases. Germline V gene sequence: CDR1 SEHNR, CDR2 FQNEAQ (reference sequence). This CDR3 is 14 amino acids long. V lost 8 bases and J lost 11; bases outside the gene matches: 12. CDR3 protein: CASGWTSGTEKQFF. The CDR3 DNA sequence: TGTGCCAGCGGATGGACTAGCGGTACAGAGAAGCAGTTCTTC.

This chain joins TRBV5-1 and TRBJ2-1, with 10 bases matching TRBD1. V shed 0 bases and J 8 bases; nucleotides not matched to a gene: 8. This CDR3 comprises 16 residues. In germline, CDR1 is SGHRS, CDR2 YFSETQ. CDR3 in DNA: TGCGCCAGCAGCTTGGGGTGGACAGGGGGATCTGATGAGCAGTTCTTC. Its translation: CASSLGWTGGSDEQFF.

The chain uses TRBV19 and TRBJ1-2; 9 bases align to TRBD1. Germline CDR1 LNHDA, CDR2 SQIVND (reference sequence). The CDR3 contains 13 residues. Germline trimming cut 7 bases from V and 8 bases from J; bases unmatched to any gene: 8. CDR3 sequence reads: CASNFRDREGYTF. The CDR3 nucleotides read TGTGCCAGTAACTTCCGGGACAGGGAGGGCTACACCTTC.

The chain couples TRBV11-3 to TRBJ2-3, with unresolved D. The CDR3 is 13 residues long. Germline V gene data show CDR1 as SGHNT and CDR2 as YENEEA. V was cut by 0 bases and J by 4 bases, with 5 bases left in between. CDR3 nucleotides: TGTGCCAGCAGCTTAGAAGGTTCAGATACGCAGTATTTT. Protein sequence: CASSLEGSDTQYF.

CDR3 DNA: TGTGCCACGGCGACAGGGCATTCGAGGTACGAGCAGTACTTC. Amino acid sequence: CATATGHSRYEQYF. The chain recombines TRBV19 with TRBJ2-7, with TRBD1 matching 7 bases. The CDR3 covers 14 residues. From germline, CDR1 is LNHDA and CDR2 SQIVND (reference sequence). V lost 10 bases, J lost 4 bases, and 13 bases stayed unmatched. Full variable domain (outside the CDR3, taken from reference TRBV19 and TRBJ2-7): DGGITQSPKYLFRKEGQNVTLSCEQNLNHDAMYWYRQDPGQGLRLIYYSQIVNDFQKGDIAEGYSVSREKKESFPLTVTSAQKNPTAFYLCATATGHSRYEQYFGPGTRLTVT.